This TCR beta chain was captured in a study of shared clonotypes between healthy human individuals. Notes on the study in general: A limitation of the genetic and exposure-history diversity represented arose from few donors.

The CDR3 contains 14 residues. With 5 bases removed from V and 4 bases from J, the gap between germline ends came to 10 bases. Germline-derived CDR1 and CDR2 are SGHNT and YYREEE (reference sequence). Assay used: immunoSEQ multiplex PCR; TCRdb lists only in-frame clones, some missing. The table shows about 2.3 million clones, with roughly 93% occurring only once. Worth noting for this clone: Its antigen is as yet unknown.

The V gene is TRBV5-4, the J gene TRBJ1-6, with D unresolved. The origin of this receptor is a man aged 18-30 years in good health. Some clones in this sample may be carry-over from other donors' samples. The sequenced sample consisted of naive CD4+ T cells from PBMCs. The subset was: CD45RA+ positively selected. The CDR3 DNA is TGTGCCAGCAGTGTCGGGGAGTATAATTCACCCCTCCACTTT. Translating it yields CASSVGEYNSPLHF.